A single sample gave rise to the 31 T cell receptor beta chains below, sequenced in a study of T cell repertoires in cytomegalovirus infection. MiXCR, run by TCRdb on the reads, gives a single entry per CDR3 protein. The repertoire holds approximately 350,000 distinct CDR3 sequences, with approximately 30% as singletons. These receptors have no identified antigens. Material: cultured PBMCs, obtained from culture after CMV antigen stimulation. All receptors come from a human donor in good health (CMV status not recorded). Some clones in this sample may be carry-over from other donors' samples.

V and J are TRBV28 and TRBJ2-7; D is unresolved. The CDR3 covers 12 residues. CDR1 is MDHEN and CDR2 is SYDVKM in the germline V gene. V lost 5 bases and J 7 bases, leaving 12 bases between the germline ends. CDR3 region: CASSHTTLEQYV. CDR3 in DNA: TGTGCCAGCAGTCACACAACACTGGAGCAGTACGTC.

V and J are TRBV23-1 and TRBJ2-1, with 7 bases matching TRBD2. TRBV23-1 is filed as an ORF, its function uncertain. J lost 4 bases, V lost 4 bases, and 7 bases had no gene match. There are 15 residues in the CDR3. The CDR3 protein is CASSPRREGYNEQFF. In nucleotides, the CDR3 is TGCGCCAGCAGTCCCCGTAGGGAGGGTTACAATGAGCAGTTCTTC.

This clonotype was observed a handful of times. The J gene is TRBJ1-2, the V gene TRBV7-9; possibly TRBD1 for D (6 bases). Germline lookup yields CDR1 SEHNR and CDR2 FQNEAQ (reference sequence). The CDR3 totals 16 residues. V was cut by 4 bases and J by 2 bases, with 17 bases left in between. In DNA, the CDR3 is TGTGCCAGCAGCTCCCTCTGGACAGAGCTCAACTATGGCTACACCTTC. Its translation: CASSSLWTELNYGYTF.

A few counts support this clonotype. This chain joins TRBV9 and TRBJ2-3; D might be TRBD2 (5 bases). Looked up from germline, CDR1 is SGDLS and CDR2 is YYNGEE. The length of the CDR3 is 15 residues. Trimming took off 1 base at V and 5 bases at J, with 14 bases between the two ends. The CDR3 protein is CASSVRSGGGDTQYF. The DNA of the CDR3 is TGTGCCAGCAGCGTAAGATCTGGAGGCGGAGATACGCAGTATTTT.

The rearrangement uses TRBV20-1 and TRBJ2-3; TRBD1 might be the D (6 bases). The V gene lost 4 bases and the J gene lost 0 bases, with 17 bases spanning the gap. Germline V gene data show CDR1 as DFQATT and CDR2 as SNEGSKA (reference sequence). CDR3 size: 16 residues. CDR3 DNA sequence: TGCAGTGCTACCCAATTGGGGGCCCAGAGCACAGATACGCAGTATTTT. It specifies CSATQLGAQSTDTQYF.

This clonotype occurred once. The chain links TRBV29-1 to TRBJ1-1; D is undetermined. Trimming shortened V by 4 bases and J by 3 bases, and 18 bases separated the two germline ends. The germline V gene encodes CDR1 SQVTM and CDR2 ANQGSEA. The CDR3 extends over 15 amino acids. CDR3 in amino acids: CSVAPQTLAHTEAFF. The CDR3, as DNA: TGCAGCGTTGCTCCGCAGACCCTTGCGCACACTGAAGCTTTCTTT.

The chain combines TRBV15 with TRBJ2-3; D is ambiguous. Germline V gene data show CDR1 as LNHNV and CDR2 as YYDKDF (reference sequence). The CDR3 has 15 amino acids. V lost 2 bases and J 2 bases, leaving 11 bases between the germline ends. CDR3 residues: CATSRFPRTTDTQYF. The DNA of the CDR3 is TGTGCCACCAGCAGATTCCCAAGGACCACAGATACGCAGTATTTT.

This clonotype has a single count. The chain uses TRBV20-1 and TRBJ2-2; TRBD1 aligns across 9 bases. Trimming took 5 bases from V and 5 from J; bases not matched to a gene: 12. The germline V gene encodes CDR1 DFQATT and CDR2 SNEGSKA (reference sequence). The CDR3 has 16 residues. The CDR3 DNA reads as TGCAGTGCTCGTGATCCGGGACAGGGTTTAACCGGGGAGCTGTTTTTT. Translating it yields CSARDPGQGLTGELFF.

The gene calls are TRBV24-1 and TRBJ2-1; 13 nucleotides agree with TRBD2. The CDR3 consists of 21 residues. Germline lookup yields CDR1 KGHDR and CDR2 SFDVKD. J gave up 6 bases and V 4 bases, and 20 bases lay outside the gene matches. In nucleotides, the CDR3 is TGTGCCACCAGTGACAACCCACTTGGGGGATGGGGACTAGCGGGGTTCAATGAGCAGTTCTTC. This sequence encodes CATSDNPLGGWGLAGFNEQFF.

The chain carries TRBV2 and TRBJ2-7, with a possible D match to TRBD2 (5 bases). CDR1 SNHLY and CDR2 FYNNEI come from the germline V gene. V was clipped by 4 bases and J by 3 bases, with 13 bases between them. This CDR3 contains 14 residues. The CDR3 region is CASSGLRALYEQYV. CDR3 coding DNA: TGTGCCAGCAGTGGACTGCGGGCCCTCTACGAGCAGTACGTC.

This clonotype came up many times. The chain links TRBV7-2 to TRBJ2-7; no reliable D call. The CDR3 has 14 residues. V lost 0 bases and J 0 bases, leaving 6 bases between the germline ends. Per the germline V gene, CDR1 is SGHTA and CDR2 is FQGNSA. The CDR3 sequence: CASSLAFVSYEQYF. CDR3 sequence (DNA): TGTGCCAGCAGCTTAGCGTTCGTCTCCTACGAGCAGTACTTC.

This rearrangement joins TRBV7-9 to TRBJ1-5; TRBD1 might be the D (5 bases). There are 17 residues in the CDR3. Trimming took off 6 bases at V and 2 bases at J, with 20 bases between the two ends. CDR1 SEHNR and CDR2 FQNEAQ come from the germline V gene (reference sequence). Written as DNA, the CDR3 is TGTGCCAGCAGTTTATCAGGGAGGGAGAAGGGCAATCAGCCCCAGCATTTT. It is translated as CASSLSGREKGNQPQHF.

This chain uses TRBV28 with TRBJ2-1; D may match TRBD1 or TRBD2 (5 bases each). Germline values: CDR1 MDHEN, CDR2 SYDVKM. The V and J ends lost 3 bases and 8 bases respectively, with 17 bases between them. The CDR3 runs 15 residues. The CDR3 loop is CASSFGTTIPYEQFF. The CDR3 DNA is TGTGCCAGCAGTTTTGGGACCACCATCCCCTATGAGCAGTTCTTC.

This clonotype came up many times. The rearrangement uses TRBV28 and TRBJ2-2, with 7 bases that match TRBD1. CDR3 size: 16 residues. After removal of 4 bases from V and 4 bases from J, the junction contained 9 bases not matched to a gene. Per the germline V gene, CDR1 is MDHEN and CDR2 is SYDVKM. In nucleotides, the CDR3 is TGTGCCAGCAGTTCTGCCGAGGGACAGTCCACCGGGGAGCTGTTTTTT. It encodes CASSSAEGQSTGELFF.

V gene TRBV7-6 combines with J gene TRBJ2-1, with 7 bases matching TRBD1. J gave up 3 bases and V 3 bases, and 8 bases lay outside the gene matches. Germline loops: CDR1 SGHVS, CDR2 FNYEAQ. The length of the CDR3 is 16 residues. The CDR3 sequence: CASSLSEGAGYNEQFF. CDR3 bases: TGTGCCAGCAGCTTGAGTGAGGGGGCCGGCTACAATGAGCAGTTCTTC.

The CDR3: CAWRLFNTDTQYF. Written as DNA, the CDR3 is TGTGCCTGGAGGCTTTTCAACACAGATACGCAGTATTTT. The chain employs TRBV30 and TRBJ2-3; no firm D call. V shed 3 bases and J shed 2 bases, with 9 bases lying between them. The CDR3 is made up of 13 amino acids. CDR1 and CDR2 from the germline V gene are GTSNPN and SVGIG (reference sequence).

The chain's CDR3 is CASSGQGWNEKLFF. CDR3 in DNA: TGTGCCAGCAGCGGACAGGGCTGGAATGAAAAACTGTTTTTT. This rearrangement joins TRBV5-4 to TRBJ1-4, with 8 nucleotides matching TRBD1. The V and J ends lost 4 bases and 5 bases, in that order; junction bases with no gene match: 4. Germline V gene sequence: CDR1 SGHNT, CDR2 YYREEE (reference sequence). This CDR3 spans 14 amino acids.

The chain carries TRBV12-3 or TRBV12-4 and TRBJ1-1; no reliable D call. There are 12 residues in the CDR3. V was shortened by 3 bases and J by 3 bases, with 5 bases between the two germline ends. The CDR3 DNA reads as TGTGCCAGCAGTTTCGAGTACACTGAAGCTTTCTTT. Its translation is CASSFEYTEAFF.

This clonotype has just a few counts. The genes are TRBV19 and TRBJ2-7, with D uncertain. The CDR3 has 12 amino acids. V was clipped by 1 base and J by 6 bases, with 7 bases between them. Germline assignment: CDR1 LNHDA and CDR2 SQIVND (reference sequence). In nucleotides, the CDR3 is TGTGCCAGTAGTATAGTCGCGACCGAGCAGTACTTC. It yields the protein CASSIVATEQYF.

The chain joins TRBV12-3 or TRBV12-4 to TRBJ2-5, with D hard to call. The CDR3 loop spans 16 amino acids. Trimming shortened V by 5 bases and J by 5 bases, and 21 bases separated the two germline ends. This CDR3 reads CASSVPPLAGEETQYF. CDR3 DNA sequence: TGTGCCAGCAGTGTACCTCCCTTGGCAGGCGAGGAGACCCAGTACTTC.

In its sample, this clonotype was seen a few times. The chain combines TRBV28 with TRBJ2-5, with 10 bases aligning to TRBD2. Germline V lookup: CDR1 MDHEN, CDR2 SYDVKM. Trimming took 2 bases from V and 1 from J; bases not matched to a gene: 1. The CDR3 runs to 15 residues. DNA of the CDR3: TGTGCCAGCAGTTTAAGCGGGAGGGCCCAAGAGACCCAGTACTTC. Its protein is CASSLSGRAQETQYF.

CDR3 in amino acids: CASSYLVIGLGAFF. The CDR3 bases are TGTGCCAGCAGCTACCTGGTTATTGGCTTAGGAGCTTTCTTT. The chain carries TRBV7-2 and TRBJ1-1; no clear D gene. Germline loops: CDR1 SGHTA, CDR2 FQGNSA. Trimming stripped 4 bases from V and 10 bases from J, with 19 bases between. CDR3 length: 14 amino acids.

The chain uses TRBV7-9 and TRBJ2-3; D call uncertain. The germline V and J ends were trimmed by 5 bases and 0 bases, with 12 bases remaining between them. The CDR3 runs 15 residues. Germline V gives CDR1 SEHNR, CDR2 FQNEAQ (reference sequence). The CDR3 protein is CASSTPRSSTDTQYF. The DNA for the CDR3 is TGTGCCAGCAGCACCCCCCGGTCCAGCACAGATACGCAGTATTTT. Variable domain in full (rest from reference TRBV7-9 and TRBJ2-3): DTGVSQNPRHKITKRGQNVTFRCDPISEHNRLYWYRQTLGQGPEFLTYFQNEAQLEKSRLLSDRFSAERPKGSFSTLEIQRTEQGDSAMYLCASSTPRSSTDTQYFGPGTRLTVL.

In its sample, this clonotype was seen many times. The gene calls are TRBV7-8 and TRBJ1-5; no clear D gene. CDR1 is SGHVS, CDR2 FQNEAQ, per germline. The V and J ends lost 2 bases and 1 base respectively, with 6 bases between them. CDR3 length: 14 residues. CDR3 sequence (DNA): TGTGCCAGCAGCTTATCACAGAGCAATCAGCCCCAGCATTTT. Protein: CASSLSQSNQPQHF.

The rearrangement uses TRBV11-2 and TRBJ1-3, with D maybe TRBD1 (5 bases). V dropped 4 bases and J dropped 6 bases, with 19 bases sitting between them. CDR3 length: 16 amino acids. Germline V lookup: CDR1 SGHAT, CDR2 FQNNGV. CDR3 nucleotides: TGTGCCAGCAGCTACAGGCTCACCCGGGGAATAAACACCATATATTTT. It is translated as CASSYRLTRGINTIYF.

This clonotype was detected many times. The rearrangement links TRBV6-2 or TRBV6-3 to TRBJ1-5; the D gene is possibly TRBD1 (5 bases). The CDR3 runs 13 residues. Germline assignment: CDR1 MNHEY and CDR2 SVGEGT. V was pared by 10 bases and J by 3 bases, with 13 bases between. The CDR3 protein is CATLRDFNQPQHF. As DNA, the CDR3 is TGTGCCACCCTCCGGGACTTCAATCAGCCCCAGCATTTT.

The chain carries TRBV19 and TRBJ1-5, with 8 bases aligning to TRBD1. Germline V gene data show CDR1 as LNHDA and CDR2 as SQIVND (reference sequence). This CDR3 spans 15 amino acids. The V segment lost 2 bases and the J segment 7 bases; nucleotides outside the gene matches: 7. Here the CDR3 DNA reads TGTGCCAGTAGTATACGCGGACAGGGACGGCAGCCCCAGCATTTT. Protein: CASSIRGQGRQPQHF.

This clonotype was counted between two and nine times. CDR3 in DNA: TGCAGTGCTAAGGCGGGACAATCAAATTATGGCTACACCTTC. It is translated as CSAKAGQSNYGYTF. The rearrangement uses TRBV20-1 and TRBJ1-2; D is possibly TRBD1 (6 bases). V lost 4 bases and J 5 bases, leaving 17 bases between the germline ends. CDR3 size: 14 residues. Germline V gene sequence: CDR1 DFQATT, CDR2 SNEGSKA (reference sequence).

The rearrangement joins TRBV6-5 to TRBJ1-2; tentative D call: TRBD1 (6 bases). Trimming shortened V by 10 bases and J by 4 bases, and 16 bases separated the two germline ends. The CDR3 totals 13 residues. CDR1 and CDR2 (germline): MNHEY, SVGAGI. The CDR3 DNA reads TGTGCCACATACAGGGACTTCGGCTATGGCTACACCTTC. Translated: CATYRDFGYGYTF.

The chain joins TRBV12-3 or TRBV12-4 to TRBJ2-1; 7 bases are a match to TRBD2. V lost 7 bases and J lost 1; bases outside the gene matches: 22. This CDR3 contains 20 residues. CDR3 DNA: TGTGCCAGCACCCCCTTATCGGGGCTAGCGGTAGAAAGGTCCTACAATGAGCAGTTCTTC. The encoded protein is CASTPLSGLAVERSYNEQFF.

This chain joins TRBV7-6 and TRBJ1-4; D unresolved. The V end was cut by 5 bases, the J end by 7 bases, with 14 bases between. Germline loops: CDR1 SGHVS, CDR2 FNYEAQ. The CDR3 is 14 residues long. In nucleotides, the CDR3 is TGTGCCAGCAGCCCAGAGTGGATAGCTGAAAAACTGTTTTTT. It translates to CASSPEWIAEKLFF.